Included here is one T cell receptor (beta chain) sequence, with context. Its antigen is currently not known. No much larger clone exists at a distance of one base, and base qualities are not known. The sample is drawn from a study of T cell responses to AZD1222 COVID-19 vaccine listed by TCRdb under 2021. Describing the broader study: AZD1222 recipients with second doses at about 4 weeks or about 12 weeks were pooled, because spike-specific TCR depth and breadth did not differ between schedules. TCR sequencing covered over 230 trial participants: 200 to 210 given two doses of AZD1222 and approximately 26 given two doses of MenACWY control vaccine. Trial participants were enrolled by age into 18-55, 56-69 and 70-plus year subgroups, with about 150, 28 and 57 TCR-sequenced participants respectively. Summary of the overall study and its limitations: Only six AZD1222 recipients were SARS-CoV-2 seropositive at baseline, limiting conclusions about previously exposed vaccinees. Reportedly, close to half of the unique spike-specific TCRs recognized epitopes lying outside the regions that are mutated in the B.1.351 and B.1.1.7 variants. No day 14 peak-response samples were available, so repertoires were characterized only after the peak T cell response. In the small 56-69-year group, the increase in depth fell short of significance, most likely because of low power. Participants were mostly white British, with more females than males. The authors suggested clonal diversity may have been underestimated. The vaccine-associated CD4 TCRs covered the entire spike protein, and the dominant responses fell in regions 160-218 and 743-854. After two AZD1222 doses, spike-specific TCR breadth and depth were significantly higher than at day 0 and than in MenACWY recipients.

The CDR3 regions of human TCRbeta chains were analyzed by immunosequencing. Per the authors' processing: TCRs in the repertoires were matched against a reference library of SARS-CoV-2-specific TCRs that had been generated with the MIRA antigen-specificity platform. Breadth meant the fraction of unique TCRs that were SARS-CoV-2-associated, whereas depth meant the fraction of total T cells that were SARS-CoV-2-associated. Each spike-specific TCR was assigned to its reactive spike region and to a CD4 or CD8 class using the MIRA data. Log10-transformed breadth and depth values were compared by one-way ANOVA with Sidak's multiple comparisons tests. TCRdb mirrors the immuneACCESS table, restricted to in-frame sequences. Some clones are absent from its copies; in checked studies, under half trace to an unresolved V gene, and the reason for the others is unknown. V and J calls and clone size are copied from that table; D and trimming were computed from the DNA. In this sample the table shows roughly 120,000 clones, under 90% of which occur a single time. The ten most abundant clones make up approximately 4.8% of the sample.

According to the study, the label for this sample's time point signals: baseline before first vaccination. Vaccinee samples were obtained from the UK trials COV001 and COV002, which included a single-blind randomized controlled phase 2/3 trial of AZD1222 (ChAdOx1 nCoV-19) in healthy adults. For TCRbeta chain sequencing, PBMC samples were collected from trial participants at day 0 and at day 28 after the second dose. The receptor's source is an adult in good health. The sample in question was peripheral blood, obtained on day 0 of AZD1222 vaccination.

CDR3 reads: CASSRSSGGYEQFF. The DNA is as follows: TGTGCCAGCAGTCGATCCTCAGGGGGCTATGAGCAGTTCTTC. The chain employs TRBV6-6 and TRBJ2-1, with 8 bases matching TRBD1. Looking up the germline V gene (reference sequence) yields CDR1 MNHNY and CDR2 SVGAGI. The germline V and J ends show losses of 5 bases and 8 bases respectively, and no gene match explains 8 bases of the junction. The CDR3 runs 14 residues from the cysteine to the phenylalanine. Just the 42-base CDR3 DNA is kept, in frame starting at base 1.